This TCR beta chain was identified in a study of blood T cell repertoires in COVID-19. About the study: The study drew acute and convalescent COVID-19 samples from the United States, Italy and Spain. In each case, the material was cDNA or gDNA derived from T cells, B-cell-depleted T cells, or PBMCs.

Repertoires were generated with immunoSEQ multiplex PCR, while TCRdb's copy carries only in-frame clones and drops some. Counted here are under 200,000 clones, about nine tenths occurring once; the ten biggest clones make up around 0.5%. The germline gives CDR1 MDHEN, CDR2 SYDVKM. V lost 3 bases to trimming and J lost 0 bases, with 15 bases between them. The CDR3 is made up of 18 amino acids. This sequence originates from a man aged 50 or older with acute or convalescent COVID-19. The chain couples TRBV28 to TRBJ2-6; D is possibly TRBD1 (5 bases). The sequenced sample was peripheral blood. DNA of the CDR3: TGTGCCAGCAGTTTTGCAGGGCTGTATTCCTCTGGGGCCAACGTCCTGACTTTC. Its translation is CASSFAGLYSSGANVLTF.